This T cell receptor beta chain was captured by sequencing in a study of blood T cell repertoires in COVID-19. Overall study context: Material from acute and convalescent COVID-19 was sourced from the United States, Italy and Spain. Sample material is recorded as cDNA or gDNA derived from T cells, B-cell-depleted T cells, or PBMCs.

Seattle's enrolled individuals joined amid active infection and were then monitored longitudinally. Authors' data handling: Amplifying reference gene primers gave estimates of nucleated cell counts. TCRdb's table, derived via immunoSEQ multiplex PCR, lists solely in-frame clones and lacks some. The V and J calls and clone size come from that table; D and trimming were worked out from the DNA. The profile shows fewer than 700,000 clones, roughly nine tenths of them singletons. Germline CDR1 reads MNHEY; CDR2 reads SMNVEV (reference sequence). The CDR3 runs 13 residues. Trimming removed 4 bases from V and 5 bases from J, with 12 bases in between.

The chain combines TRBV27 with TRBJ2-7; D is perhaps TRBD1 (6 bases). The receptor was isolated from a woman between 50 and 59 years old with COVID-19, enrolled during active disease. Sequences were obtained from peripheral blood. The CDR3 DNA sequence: TGTGCCAGCAGTTCTTACAGGGTCAACGAGCAGTACTTC. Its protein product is CASSSYRVNEQYF.